This T cell receptor (beta chain) was sequenced for a study of T cell responses to AZD1222 COVID-19 vaccine. Study conclusions and caveats: None of the repertoires were sampled until the peak T cell response had passed.

This CDR3 has 16 amino acids. J gave up 5 bases and V 4 bases, and 7 bases lay outside the gene matches. Germline CDR1 reads KGHSH; CDR2 reads LQKENI. Sequencing was performed with immunoSEQ multiplex PCR; in TCRdb, only in-frame clones are kept and a portion is missing. The sample yields around 130,000 clones, about 86% seen once. Concerning this clone: Its antigen remains unidentified.

This receptor was identified in an adult in good health. The rearrangement joins TRBV18 to TRBJ2-3; 12 positions match TRBD2. Specimen: peripheral blood, collected on day 0 of AZD1222 vaccination. The CDR3 DNA reads TGTGCCAGCTCACGCGGACTAGCGGGACTACAAGATACGCAGTATTTT. Translation gives CASSRGLAGLQDTQYF.